Listed below are T cell receptor beta chains from one sample, sequenced in a study of cytomegalovirus exposure and HLA in healthy donors. TCRdb keeps only in-frame clones here, not all; method: immunoSEQ multiplex PCR. The sample gives 150,000 to 200,000 clones, roughly 85% of which show up once; about 2% is in the top ten. The source material was PBMCs. Receptors originate from a woman between 45 and 60 years old in good health and CMV-seronegative. CDR3s include the opening cysteine and the closing phenylalanine or tryptophan. Each record gives: J gene, V gene, D gene, clone size, CDR3 protein, CDR3 DNA. A D gene is named only where the DNA matches it firmly. Part of the rows lack a size; the others show once, few, many or a class for expanded clones.

TRBJ2-5	TRBV7-9	TRBD1	-	CASSFSPDRDQETQYF	TGTGCCAGCAGCTTCTCCCCGGACAGGGACCAAGAGACCCAGTACTTC
TRBJ1-2	TRBV9	TRBD1	-	CASSGGEGQDYGYTF	TGTGCCAGCAGCGGCGGCGAGGGACAGGACTATGGCTACACCTTC
TRBJ2-1	TRBV7-3	TRBD2	-	CASSRGTSGRLSYNEQFF	TGTGCCAGCAGCCGGGGGACTAGCGGGAGGCTCTCCTACAATGAGCAGTTCTTC
TRBJ2-2	TRBV28	-	-	CASSFPISADTGELFF	TGTGCCAGCAGTTTCCCCATAAGTGCGGACACCGGGGAGCTGTTTTTT
TRBJ1-1	TRBV19	-	medium-sized	CASQQGTEAFF	TGTGCCAGTCAACAGGGCACTGAAGCTTTCTTT
TRBJ2-5	TRBV7-3	-	-	CASSTAPEAGETQYF	TGTGCCAGCAGCACGGCCCCAGAGGCGGGAGAGACCCAGTACTTC
TRBJ2-7	TRBV6-5	-	-	CASSYSMKGVAWEQYF	TGTGCCAGCAGTTACTCGATGAAGGGGGTCGCGTGGGAGCAGTACTTC
TRBJ1-1	TRBV5-4	-	few	CASSSSGEAFF	TGTGCCAGCAGCTCAAGCGGGGAAGCTTTCTTT
TRBJ2-1	TRBV7-9	-	-	CASSFGVTRSYNEQFF	TGTGCCAGCAGCTTCGGGGTTACTAGATCCTACAATGAGCAGTTCTTC
TRBJ2-1	TRBV6-1	-	-	CASSEEGYRGRDNEQFF	TGTGCCAGCAGTGAGGAAGGGTACCGGGGTAGGGACAATGAGCAGTTCTTC
TRBJ2-7	TRBV4-2	TRBD2	-	CASSQAAGAWEVTYEQYF	TGTGCCAGCAGCCAAGCAGCGGGAGCTTGGGAGGTTACCTACGAGCAGTACTTC
TRBJ1-1	TRBV5-1	-	-	CASSSSLGANAEAFF	TGCGCCAGCAGTTCGAGTTTAGGGGCGAACGCTGAAGCTTTCTTT
TRBJ2-7	TRBV5-1	TRBD1	-	CASSLDGQGVYEQYF	TGCGCCAGCAGCTTGGATGGACAGGGGGTGTACGAGCAGTACTTC
TRBJ2-7	TRBV6-4	TRBD2	-	CASYTGLAGGCYEQYF	TGTGCCAGCTACACGGGACTAGCGGGAGGGTGCTACGAGCAGTACTTC
TRBJ1-1	TRBV5-1	-	-	CASSLALGRAGRTEAFF	TGCGCCAGCAGCTTGGCCTTAGGGAGGGCAGGTCGTACTGAAGCTTTCTTT
TRBJ2-3	TRBV7-2	TRBD1	once	CASSSRGTGGDTQYF	TGTGCCAGCAGCTCCCGTGGGACAGGGGGGGATACGCAGTATTTT
TRBJ2-7	TRBV10-2	TRBD2	-	CASRGGLAGIEQYF	TGCGCCAGCAGGGGGGGACTAGCGGGAATCGAGCAGTACTTC
TRBJ2-7	TRBV5-1	TRBD1	-	CASSFSTNPRSRQGLFYEQYF	TGCGCCAGCAGCTTTTCAACGAACCCTCGATCCCGACAGGGGTTGTTTTACGAGCAGTACTTC
TRBJ2-2	TRBV5-1	-	few	CASSSERTYTGELFF	TGCGCCAGCAGCTCTGAACGGACTTACACCGGGGAGCTGTTTTTT
TRBJ2-5	TRBV5-1	TRBD1	-	CASSLGDRGPQETQYF	TGCGCCAGCAGCTTGGGGGACAGGGGGCCTCAAGAGACCCAGTACTTC
TRBJ2-1	TRBV28	TRBD2	-	CASELAGGRGEQFF	TGTGCCAGTGAATTGGCGGGAGGTAGAGGTGAGCAGTTCTTC
TRBJ1-1	TRBV4-3	-	-	CASSQEMTGNTEAFF	TGCGCCAGCAGCCAAGAAATGACAGGGAACACTGAAGCTTTCTTT
TRBJ2-7	TRBV7-3	-	-	CANSLNGSTTYEQYF	TGTGCCAACAGCTTAAACGGGAGCACCACCTACGAGCAGTACTTC
TRBJ2-1	TRBV7-9	-	-	CASSSSGQNAHHNEQFF	TGTGCCAGCAGCTCTTCTGGACAGAACGCCCACCACAATGAGCAGTTCTTC
TRBJ1-1	TRBV6-5	-	-	CASSSYTNTEAFF	TGTGCCAGCAGTTCTTACACGAACACTGAAGCTTTCTTT
TRBJ1-2	TRBV28	-	-	CASSLGQNYGYTF	TGTGCCAGCAGTTTAGGTCAGAACTATGGCTACACCTTC
TRBJ1-5	TRBV18	-	-	CASSPPQGSQPQHF	TGTGCCAGCTCACCACCCCAGGGATCTCAGCCCCAGCATTTT
TRBJ1-3	TRBV6-5	-	few	CASSYTIGHSGNTIYF	TGTGCCAGCAGTTATACTATAGGCCACTCTGGAAACACCATATATTTT
TRBJ2-1	TRBV21-1	-	once	CARTPESACSKDLGNEQFF	TGTGCCAGAACTCCTGAATCTGCCTGCAGCAAGGACTTAGGCAATGAGCAGTTCTTC
TRBJ2-6	TRBV19	TRBD1	-	CASRRQGASGANVLTF	TGTGCCAGTAGGCGGCAGGGGGCTAGTGGGGCCAACGTCCTGACTTTC
TRBJ1-1	TRBV7-8	TRBD1	-	CASSFSGTGRTEAFF	TGTGCCAGCAGCTTTTCCGGGACAGGGAGGACTGAAGCTTTCTTT
TRBJ2-7	TRBV11-3	TRBD2	-	CASSLSLRGAGGEEQYF	TGTGCCAGCAGCCTCTCCCTCCGGGGGGCGGGAGGTGAAGAGCAGTACTTC
TRBJ2-1	TRBV6-1	TRBD2	-	CASSVIGSGSYNEQFF	TGTGCCAGCAGTGTGATAGGAAGCGGGAGCTACAATGAGCAGTTCTTC
TRBJ2-2	TRBV7-3	TRBD1	-	CASSAQGAGELFF	TGTGCCAGCAGCGCACAGGGGGCCGGGGAGCTGTTTTTT
TRBJ2-7	TRBV7-9	-	-	CSSSLLGGQNYEQYF	TGTTCCAGCAGCTTATTGGGGGGACAGAACTACGAGCAGTACTTC
TRBJ1-1	TRBV9	-	-	CASSVGAVRNTEAFF	TGTGCCAGCAGCGTAGGGGCAGTTAGGAACACTGAAGCTTTCTTT
TRBJ1-5	TRBV30	TRBD1	-	CAWSSGGNQPQHF	TGTGCCTGGAGTTCAGGGGGGAATCAGCCCCAGCATTTT
TRBJ2-3	TRBV4-3	-	-	CASSQEGHDTQYF	TGCGCCAGCAGCCAAGAGGGGCACGACACGCAGTATTTT
TRBJ1-5	TRBV5-5	-	-	CASSLVLQVNQPQHF	TGTGCCAGCAGCCTGGTTTTACAGGTCAATCAGCCCCAGCATTTT
TRBJ2-6	TRBV5-1	TRBD2	-	CASSTLAGDSGANVLTF	TGCGCCAGCAGCACTTTAGCGGGAGACTCTGGGGCCAACGTCCTGACTTTC
TRBJ1-1	TRBV5-1	TRBD1	-	CATQPWTGVNTEAFF	TGCGCCACCCAGCCTTGGACAGGGGTAAACACTGAAGCTTTCTTT
TRBJ1-1	TRBV6-5	-	-	CASRAYRVNTEAFF	TGTGCCAGCAGAGCATACAGGGTAAACACTGAAGCTTTCTTT
TRBJ2-2	TRBV28	-	-	CATLKQPYGELFF	TGTGCCACCCTAAAACAGCCGTACGGGGAGCTGTTTTTT
TRBJ2-1	TRBV5-6	TRBD2	-	CASSFLAGNSYNEQFF	TGTGCCAGCAGCTTTCTAGCGGGAAACTCCTACAATGAGCAGTTCTTC
TRBJ2-5	TRBV5-1	-	-	CASSLGGRGIQETQYF	TGCGCCAGCAGCTTGGGCGGTCGTGGCATCCAAGAGACCCAGTACTTC
TRBJ2-1	TRBV18	-	-	CASSTGIYNEQFF	TGTGCCAGCTCTACAGGGATTTACAATGAGCAGTTCTTC
TRBJ1-2	TRBV30	TRBD1	-	CAWQQGANYGYTF	TGTGCCTGGCAACAGGGGGCTAACTATGGCTACACCTTC
TRBJ2-4	TRBV28	TRBD2	-	CASSPRTSGRNIQYF	TGTGCCAGCAGCCCCCGGACTAGCGGGAGAAACATTCAGTACTTC
TRBJ2-3	TRBV28	TRBD1	-	CASSSSGTGGVSQYF	TGTGCCAGCAGTTCGTCCGGGACAGGGGGCGTATCACAGTATTTT
TRBJ2-5	TRBV27	TRBD2	few	CASSFQGLAGQETQYF	TGTGCCAGCAGTTTTCAGGGACTAGCGGGTCAAGAGACCCAGTACTTC
TRBJ2-3	TRBV2	-	-	CASSDDIGTQYF	TGTGCCAGCAGTGATGACATCGGTACGCAGTATTTT
TRBJ2-1	TRBV28	-	once	CASSLGTRTKFF	TGTGCCAGCAGTTTGGGGACACGGACAAAGTTCTTC